The 13 T cell receptor beta chains below come from one sample, sequenced in a study of early T cells in non-severe SARS-CoV-2 infection. Each CDR3 protein is one row after TCRdb ran MiXCR on the 5' RACE reads. Among around 45,000 distinct CDR3 sequences listed, 3% to 4% were seen once. Sequenced sample: whole blood. The origin of the receptors is an adult who was a healthcare worker with PCR-confirmed SARS-CoV-2 infection or an uninfected control (not recorded which).

This clonotype was found many times. V usage is TRBV11-2 and J usage is TRBJ2-5, with D unclear. This CDR3 region has 13 residues. Between the trimmed V and J ends, which lost 1 base and 2 bases, there was a span of 5 bases. Germline CDR1 is SGHAT and CDR2 is FQNNGV. The CDR3 region is CASSLGRQETQYF. CDR3 DNA: TGTGCCAGCAGCTTAGGCAGACAAGAGACCCAGTACTTC.

This clonotype was picked up many times. The rearrangement uses TRBV6-1 and TRBJ2-1, with 13 bases fitting TRBD2. CDR1 is MNHNS and CDR2 is SASEGT in the germline V gene. The J segment lost 10 bases and the V segment lost 7 bases, leaving 16 bases of the junction unmatched. The CDR3 contains 17 residues. The CDR3 is CASTPAGRTSGGQEQFF. The CDR3 coding sequence is TGTGCCAGCACCCCGGCTGGGCGGACTAGCGGGGGCCAGGAGCAGTTCTTC.

This clonotype was detected ten times or more. The V call is TRBV6-5, the J call TRBJ1-1, with a tentative D call TRBD1 (5 bases). This CDR3 region has 15 residues. Germline-derived CDR1 and CDR2 are MNHEY and SVGAGI. V was shortened by 4 bases and J by 1 base, with 13 bases between the two germline ends. This chain's CDR3 is CASSFGGLGNTEAFF. CDR3 coding DNA: TGTGCCAGCAGTTTCGGGGGACTGGGGAACACTGAAGCTTTCTTT.

This clonotype was counted only a few times. J is TRBJ2-7 and V is TRBV7-8; tentative D call: TRBD2 (6 bases). From germline, CDR1 is SGHVS and CDR2 FQNEAQ. The germline V and J ends were trimmed by 2 bases and 2 bases, with 13 bases remaining between them. This CDR3 comprises 15 residues. This CDR3 reads CASSLMLEGTYEQYF. As DNA, the CDR3 is TGTGCCAGCAGCTTAATGCTGGAGGGGACCTACGAGCAGTACTTC.

In this sample, this clonotype turned up many times. The J gene is TRBJ2-3, the V gene TRBV5-1; 7 bases are a match to TRBD2. The CDR3 has 13 residues. Trimming at V came to 4 bases and at J to 1 base, leaving 0 bases not matched to a gene. Germline loops: CDR1 SGHRS, CDR2 YFSETQ. The CDR3 DNA is TGCGCCAGCAGCCGGGGGGGCACAGATACGCAGTATTTT. Translating it yields CASSRGGTDTQYF.

In this sample, this clonotype turned up many times. The chain joins TRBV7-8 to TRBJ2-2; no clear D gene. CDR1 is SGHVS and CDR2 is FQNEAQ in the germline V gene. CDR3 length: 14 amino acids. V lost 3 bases to trimming and J lost 3 bases, with 8 bases between them. CDR3 coding DNA: TGTGCCAGCAGCTTGAGCTCCTACACCGGGGAGCTGTTTTTT. Translated: CASSLSSYTGELFF.

This clonotype was seen at least ten times. The chain is built from TRBV16 and TRBJ2-5; 11 positions match TRBD2. The germline gives CDR1 KGHSY, CDR2 FQNENV. This CDR3 has 16 residues. V dropped 6 bases and J dropped 9; count of bases not matched to a gene: 15. This CDR3 is CASSSTSGGLLSSQYF. For the CDR3, the DNA is TGTGCCAGCAGTTCCACTAGCGGGGGCCTCCTATCGTCCCAGTACTTC.

This clonotype was counted at least ten times. The J gene is TRBJ2-5, the V gene TRBV20-1; the D gene could be TRBD1 or TRBD2 (5 bases each). V dropped 6 bases and J dropped 1 base, with 15 bases sitting between them. Germline-derived CDR1 and CDR2 are DFQATT and SNEGSKA (reference sequence). The CDR3 is made up of 14 amino acids. CDR3 in DNA: TGCAGTGCCTCCGTCTGGGGGTTCCAAGAGACCCAGTACTTC. Translation gives CSASVWGFQETQYF.

This clonotype was seen ten or more times. V usage is TRBV6-5 and J usage is TRBJ1-1; 7 bases line up with TRBD1. Germline CDR1 and CDR2: MNHEY and SVGAGI. The CDR3 length is 14 residues. Losses at the gene ends were 6 bases for V and 4 bases for J; bases not matched to a gene: 8. The CDR3 bases are TGTGCCAGCAGATACAGGGGTAGTAGCACTGAAGCTTTCTTT. Translation: CASRYRGSSTEAFF.

This clonotype was seen ten or more times. The chain couples TRBV12-3 or TRBV12-4 to TRBJ2-5, with D possibly TRBD1 on 5 matching bases. Trimming removed 5 bases from V and 0 bases from J, with 16 bases in between. The CDR3 runs to 16 residues. The CDR3 bases are TGTGCCAGCAGTCCTAAAGGACAAGGCTACCAAGAGACCCAGTACTTC. As protein: CASSPKGQGYQETQYF.

This clonotype showed up many times. V usage is TRBV11-2 and J usage is TRBJ2-7; perhaps TRBD2 as D (7 bases). V lost 10 bases and J lost 2, with 21 bases in between. Germline V gene data show CDR1 as SGHAT and CDR2 as FQNNGV. The CDR3 runs to 15 residues. CDR3 sequence (DNA): TGTGCCATCAGGGGTCGGGGAGGGCGCGCCTACGAGCAGTACTTC. Translating gives CAIRGRGGRAYEQYF. Full variable domain (remainder filled in from reference TRBV11-2 and TRBJ2-7): EAGVAQSPRYKIIEKRQSVAFWCNPISGHATLYWYQQILGQGPKLLIQFQNNGVVDDSQLPKDRFSAERLKGVDSTLKIQPAKLEDSAVYLCAIRGRGGRAYEQYFGPGTRLTVT.

This clonotype occurred a few times. The chain uses TRBV20-1 and TRBJ1-1; D gene unclear. V lost 2 bases to trimming and J lost 5 bases, with 15 bases between them. The CDR3 covers 14 residues. Germline-derived CDR1 and CDR2 are DFQATT and SNEGSKA (reference sequence). In DNA form, the CDR3 reads TGCAGTGCTAGAATGGCCAGCGGTGAGACTGAAGCTTTCTTT. Amino acid sequence: CSARMASGETEAFF.

The rearrangement uses TRBV30 and TRBJ2-1; tentative D call: TRBD1 (5 bases). V was pared by 0 bases and J by 0 bases, with 12 bases between. CDR1 is GTSNPN, CDR2 SVGIG, per germline (reference sequence). The CDR3 totals 16 residues. The CDR3 spells CAWSVGAFTSYNEQFF. DNA for the CDR3: TGTGCCTGGAGTGTAGGGGCGTTCACCTCCTACAATGAGCAGTTCTTC.